Sequencing of this TCR beta chain was carried out in a study of CD8+ T cells in alopecia areata. V was pared by 2 bases and J by 4 bases, with 5 bases of the junction left unmatched. Germline CDR1 and CDR2: MNHNS and SASEGT. The CDR3 is 15 amino acids. Treatment meaning: oral pan-JAK inhibitor, 5-10 mg twice daily. cDNA reverse transcribed from extracted RNA served as the sequencing template. Measured with immunoSEQ multiplex PCR; TCRdb has only the in-frame clones, and not every one. Of around 100,000 clones listed, less than 75% were seen once; the top ten hold 9.5% to 15%. This chain connects TRBV6-1 to TRBJ2-7; TRBD1 aligns across 10 bases. Sequences were derived from CD8+ T cells sorted from blood, sampled at week 24, from a patient treated with tofacitinib. The sequence was collected from a human donor with alopecia areata. CDR3 bases: TGTGCCAGCAGTGAATGGGGACAGGGGACATACGAGCAGTACTTC. This gives the protein CASSEWGQGTYEQYF.